The T cell receptor beta chain under discussion was sequenced for a study of T cells in Graves' hyperthyroidism and ophthalmopathy. The CDR3 has 18 amino acids. V lost 1 base and J 4 bases, leaving 21 bases between the germline ends. From germline, CDR1 is SNHLY and CDR2 FYNNEI. This clonotype has a count of ten or more. As yet, its antigen is unknown. Cells are PBMCs isolated from about 10 ml of fresh blood. Study-level points and caveats: Most thyroid clonotypes with frequency above 0.001 were detected in blood.

RNA transcripts provided the source from which TCR beta CDR3 regions were amplified. TCR CDR3 underwent first-round RT-PCR with the HTBI primer set. TCRdb reprocessed the multiplex PCR reads with MiXCR, giving one entry per CDR3 protein. The data show fewer than 800,000 distinct CDR3 sequences, with approximately 16% seen just once and 8.4% held by the top ten. J is TRBJ2-3 and V is TRBV2, with D perhaps matching TRBD1 (5 bases). The sequencing sample was made of blood. The source is a young man with Graves' hyperthyroidism. The CDR3 nucleotides are TGTGCCAGCAGTGAAGAGACAGCTACTCTCCTAGATGCAGATACGCAGTATTTT. It translates to CASSEETATLLDADTQYF.